This T cell receptor (beta chain) derives from a study of T cells in Graves' hyperthyroidism and ophthalmopathy. About the research overall: Upon initial diagnosis and before any treatment, peripheral blood was collected.

Germline V gene data show CDR1 as SGHRS and CDR2 as YFSETQ. The V end lost 0 bases, the J end lost 6 bases, and 7 bases lay between the germline ends. The CDR3 contains 13 residues. This clonotype was counted at least ten times. RNA transcripts served as the template for amplifying TCR beta CDR3 regions. With the HTBI primer set, the TCR CDR3 went through a first round of RT-PCR. MiXCR, run by TCRdb on the multiplex PCR reads, gives a single entry per CDR3 protein. The table records about 560,000 distinct CDR3 sequences, 16% of them present only once. Clinicians diagnosed patients from clinical symptoms, serum thyroxine and TRAb, thyroid ultrasound and orbital computed tomography.

The chain links TRBV5-1 to TRBJ2-1, with D maybe TRBD1 (5 bases). The sequence derives from a young woman with Graves' hyperthyroidism. Sequenced: blood. The DNA of the CDR3 is TGCGCCAGCAGCTTGGGAGACAGCAATGAGCAGTTCTTC. This sequence encodes CASSLGDSNEQFF.